This TCR beta chain comes out of a study of T cell repertoires in cytomegalovirus infection. The CDR3 covers 12 residues. The V end lost 6 bases, the J end lost 8 bases, and 11 bases lay between the germline ends. Study-wide results and caveats: The ex vivo response was dominated by HLA-C-restricted CMV-specific TCR beta clonotypes.

TCRdb processed the reads anew with MiXCR; each CDR3 protein has one entry. The sample has under 850,000 distinct CDR3 sequences; under 40% are singletons. A word on this clonotype: No antigen is known for it.

The chain employs TRBV12-3 or TRBV12-4 and TRBJ2-1, with a weak D call TRBD2 (5 bases). This clonotype originated in a human donor in good health (CMV status not recorded). Some clones in this sample may be carry-over from other donors' samples. The sample taken for sequencing was PBMCs. The CDR3 region has the DNA TGTGCCAGCAGCCTGGAGAGGGATGAGCAGTTCTTC. This encodes CASSLERDEQFF.